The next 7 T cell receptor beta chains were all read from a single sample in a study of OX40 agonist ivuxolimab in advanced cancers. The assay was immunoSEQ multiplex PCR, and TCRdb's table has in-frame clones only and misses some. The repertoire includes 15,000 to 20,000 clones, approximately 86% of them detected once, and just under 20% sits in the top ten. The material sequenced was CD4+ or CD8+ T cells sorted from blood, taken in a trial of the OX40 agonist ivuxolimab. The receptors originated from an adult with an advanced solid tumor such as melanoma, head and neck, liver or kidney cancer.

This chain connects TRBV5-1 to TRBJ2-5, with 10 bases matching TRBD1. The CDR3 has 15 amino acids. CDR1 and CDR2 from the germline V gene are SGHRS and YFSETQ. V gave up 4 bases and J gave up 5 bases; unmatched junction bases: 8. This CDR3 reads CASSKKTGGAETQYF. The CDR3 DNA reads TGCGCCAGCAGCAAAAAGACAGGGGGCGCCGAGACCCAGTACTTC.

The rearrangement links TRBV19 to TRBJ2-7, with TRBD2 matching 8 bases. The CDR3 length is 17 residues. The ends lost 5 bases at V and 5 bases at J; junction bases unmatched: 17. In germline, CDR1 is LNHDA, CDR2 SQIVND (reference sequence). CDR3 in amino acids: CASSPEGSWREAHEQYF. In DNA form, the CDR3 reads TGTGCCAGTAGTCCAGAGGGCAGCTGGCGGGAGGCGCACGAGCAGTACTTC.

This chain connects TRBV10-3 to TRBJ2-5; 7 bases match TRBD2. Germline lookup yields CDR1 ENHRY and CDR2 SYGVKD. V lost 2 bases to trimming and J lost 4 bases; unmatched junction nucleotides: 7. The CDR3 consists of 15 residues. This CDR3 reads CAISERRGGLETQYF. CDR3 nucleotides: TGTGCCATCAGTGAGAGACGGGGAGGGTTAGAGACCCAGTACTTC.

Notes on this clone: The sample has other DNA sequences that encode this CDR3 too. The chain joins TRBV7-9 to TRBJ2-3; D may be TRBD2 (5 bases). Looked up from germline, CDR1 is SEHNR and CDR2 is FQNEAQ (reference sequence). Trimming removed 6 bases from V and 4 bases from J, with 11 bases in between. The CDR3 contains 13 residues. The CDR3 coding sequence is TGTGCCAGCAGAGGGCTAGCTGCAGATACGCAGTATTTT. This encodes CASRGLAADTQYF.

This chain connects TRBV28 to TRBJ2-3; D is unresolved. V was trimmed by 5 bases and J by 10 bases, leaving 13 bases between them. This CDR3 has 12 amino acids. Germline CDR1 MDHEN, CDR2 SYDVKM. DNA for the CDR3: TGTGCCAGCAGTGCTCGTGCCCTGGCGCAGTATTTT. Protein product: CASSARALAQYF.

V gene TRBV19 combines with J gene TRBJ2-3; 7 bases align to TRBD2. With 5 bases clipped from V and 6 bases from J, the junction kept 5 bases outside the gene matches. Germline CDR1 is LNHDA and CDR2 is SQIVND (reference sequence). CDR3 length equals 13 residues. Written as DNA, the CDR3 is TGTGCCAGTAGTCGACCCGGGGGGGATACGCAGTATTTT. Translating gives CASSRPGGDTQYF.

The CDR3 loop is CASSFSGTGNTIYF. The CDR3 DNA reads TGCGCCAGCAGCTTCTCGGGGACAGGAAACACCATATATTTT. The chain couples TRBV5-1 to TRBJ1-3; D is perhaps TRBD1 (6 bases). Germline lookup yields CDR1 SGHRS and CDR2 YFSETQ. V lost 2 bases, J lost 4 bases, and 10 bases lay in between. There are 14 residues in the CDR3.